The clone carrying this T cell receptor (beta chain) was recorded a few times. Its cognate antigen is unknown. Genes and germline come from the mouse. The read gets to within 4 residues of the CDR3 end, and the germline J gene fills in the rest. The same CDR3 also results from other DNA sequences found in this sample. CDR1 and CDR2 from the germline V gene are SNHLY and FYNGKV (reference sequence). This CDR3 is 13 amino acids long. This sample was included in a study of CD8+ T cells in alopecia areata. General study points: Higher clonality than in normal scalp was seen in lesional scalp, especially alopecia totalis/universalis. Compared with mice, patients displayed less clear TCR sharing, possibly for HLA-related reasons.

The sequencing template was cDNA reverse transcribed from extracted RNA. The data were produced by immunoSEQ multiplex PCR, yet TCRdb's version contains in-frame clones alone and is incomplete. This sample carries over 250,000 clones, none of them present only once. The study sorted pooled cutaneous lymph node cells by CD4, CD8alpha, NKG2D, NKG2ACE and other markers. Sequenced sample: CD4+ T cells sorted from a lymph node. The TCR was taken from a C3H/HeJ mouse with alopecia areata. Strain haplotype at MHC: H2-k. This chain uses TRBV3 with TRBJ2-5; TRBD1 aligns across 9 bases. CDR3 in amino acids: CASSLGQGDTQYF. Partial CDR3 DNA: TGTGCCAGCAGCTTGGGACAGGGAGAC.